A selection of T cell receptor beta chains follows, all from one sample in a study of shared clonotypes between healthy human individuals. Assay used: immunoSEQ multiplex PCR; TCRdb lists only in-frame clones, some missing. The repertoire consists of roughly 2,500,000 clones, with roughly 93% occurring once and the leading ten covering 0.36%. The sequenced material came from naive CD4+ T cells from PBMCs. These receptors originate from a man aged 18 to 29 in good health. Some clones in this sample may be carry-over from other donors' samples. The CDR3 runs from the conserved cysteine through the conserved F or W. D genes are given only for firm matches. Part of the rows lack a size; the others show once, few, many or a class for expanded clones.

>.|14|.|TRBV5-1|TRBJ1-2
CASSPGQLDYGYTF
TGCGCCAGCAGCCCAGGACAGCTAGACTATGGCTACACCTTC
>TRBD1|12|once|TRBV19|TRBJ1-1
CASSMQGARSFF
TGTGCCAGTAGTATGCAGGGGGCTAGATCTTTCTTT
>.|12|.|TRBV7-3|TRBJ2-3
CASSSQKGTQYF
TGTGCCAGCAGCTCCCAAAAGGGTACGCAGTATTTT
>.|17|.|TRBV11-1|TRBJ1-1
CASSLVLRRPANTEAFF
TGTGCCAGCAGCTTAGTTCTTCGGCGGCCCGCGAACACTGAAGCTTTCTTT
>TRBD2|17|.|TRBV5-4|TRBJ2-5
CASSLGASGRAWETQYF
TGTGCCAGCAGCTTGGGGGCTAGCGGGAGGGCCTGGGAGACCCAGTACTTC
>TRBD2|12|.|TRBV29-1|TRBJ2-7
CSWGEGPHEQYF
TGCAGCTGGGGGGAGGGCCCCCACGAGCAGTACTTC
>.|11|.|TRBV2|TRBJ2-5
CASNYQETQYF
TGTGCCAGCAACTACCAAGAGACCCAGTACTTC
>TRBD1|17|.|TRBV7-3|TRBJ1-1
CASSLAIKGAGDTEAFF
TGTGCCAGCAGCTTAGCGATAAAGGGGGCAGGGGACACTGAAGCTTTCTTT
>TRBD1|16|.|TRBV7-7|TRBJ2-2
CASSLGPGGGTGELFF
TGTGCCAGCAGCTTGGGGCCAGGGGGCGGCACCGGGGAGCTGTTTTTT
>.|18|.|TRBV4-3|TRBJ2-1
CASSRFFGGEASYNEQFF
TGCGCCAGCAGCCGTTTTTTTGGCGGGGAGGCCTCCTACAATGAGCAGTTCTTC
>TRBD1|16|.|TRBV10-3|TRBJ1-1
CAISAWQGEGSTEAFF
TGTGCCATCAGTGCTTGGCAGGGGGAGGGGTCCACTGAAGCTTTCTTT
>TRBD2|14|.|TRBV18|TRBJ2-5
CASSRTSGQETQYF
TGTGCCAGCTCCCGGACTAGCGGACAAGAGACCCAGTACTTC
>TRBD2|19|.|TRBV11-2|TRBJ2-2
CASSSYPGLAGGPTGELFF
TGTGCCAGCAGCTCCTACCCTGGACTAGCGGGAGGACCCACCGGGGAGCTGTTTTTT
>TRBD1|14|.|TRBV6-5|TRBJ2-5
CASSRGQSQETQYF
TGTGCCAGCAGTAGGGGACAGTCGCAAGAGACCCAGTACTTC
>TRBD1|12|once|TRBV28|TRBJ1-1
CASSQMDREAFF
TGTGCCAGCAGCCAAATGGACAGGGAAGCTTTCTTT
>TRBD1|15|.|TRBV5-1|TRBJ1-4
CASSPTGATNEKLFF
TGCGCCAGCAGCCCAACAGGGGCGACTAATGAAAAACTGTTTTTT
>TRBD2|16|.|TRBV30|TRBJ2-3
CAWGLQASGTADTQYF
TGTGCCTGGGGTCTCCAGGCTAGCGGGACGGCAGATACGCAATATTTT
>.|16|.|TRBV5-4|TRBJ2-2
CASSLLASSNTGELFF
TGTGCCAGCAGCCTCCTAGCATCATCGAACACCGGGGAGCTGTTTTTT
>.|12|.|TRBV6-5|TRBJ2-7
CASSYGDSKQYF
TGTGCCAGCAGTTACGGAGACAGTAAGCAGTACTTC
>TRBD1|15|.|TRBV19|TRBJ2-3
CASSARQGKTDTQYF
TGTGCCAGTAGTGCGAGACAGGGTAAGACAGATACGCAGTATTTT
>.|13|.|TRBV7-9|TRBJ1-1
CASSFSGNTEAFF
TGTGCCAGCAGCTTTTCCGGGAACACTGAAGCTTTCTTT
>TRBD2|18|.|TRBV5-1|TRBJ2-5
CASSPTSGRVLYQETQYF
TGCGCCAGCAGCCCGACTAGCGGGAGGGTTCTTTATCAAGAGACCCAGTACTTC
>.|13|.|TRBV7-3|TRBJ2-1
CASSLHSDNEQFF
TGTGCCAGCAGCCTCCACTCAGACAATGAGCAGTTCTTC
>.|13|.|TRBV30|TRBJ2-2
CAWSVGNTGELFF
TGTGCCTGGAGTGTAGGAAACACCGGGGAGCTGTTTTTT
>.|14|.|TRBV19|TRBJ2-2
CASSILGTPGELFF
TGTGCCAGTAGTATCCTCGGGACCCCAGGGGAGCTGTTTTTT